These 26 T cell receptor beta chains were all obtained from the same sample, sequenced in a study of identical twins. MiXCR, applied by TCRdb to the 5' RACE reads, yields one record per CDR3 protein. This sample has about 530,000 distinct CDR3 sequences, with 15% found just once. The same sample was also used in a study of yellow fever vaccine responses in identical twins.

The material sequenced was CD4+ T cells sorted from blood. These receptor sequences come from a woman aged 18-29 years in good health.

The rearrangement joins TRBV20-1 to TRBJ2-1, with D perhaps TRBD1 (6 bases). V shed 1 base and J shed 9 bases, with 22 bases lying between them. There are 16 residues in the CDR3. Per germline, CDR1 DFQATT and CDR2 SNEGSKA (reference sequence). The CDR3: CSARVVANTGPGEQFF. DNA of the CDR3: TGCAGTGCTAGAGTAGTCGCCAATACAGGGCCGGGTGAGCAGTTCTTC.

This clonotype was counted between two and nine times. CDR3 nucleotide sequence: TGCAGTGCTAGAGAGGGGCGGGGTAGCTCCTACAATGAGCAGTTCTTC. Translated: CSAREGRGSSYNEQFF. This chain connects TRBV20-1 to TRBJ2-1; D might be TRBD2 (6 bases). Germline V gives CDR1 DFQATT, CDR2 SNEGSKA (reference sequence). Trimming cost V 0 bases and J 0 bases, with 12 bases left between them. This CDR3 has 16 amino acids.

The CDR3 loop reads CASSPGLAFKETQYF. As DNA, the CDR3 is TGTGCCAGCAGCCCGGGACTAGCGTTTAAAGAGACCCAGTACTTC. The rearrangement uses TRBV7-3 and TRBJ2-5; 10 nucleotides align to TRBD2. The V segment lost 5 bases and the J segment 3 bases; nucleotides outside the gene matches: 6. This CDR3 is 15 amino acids long. Germline V gene lookup returns CDR1 SGHTA and CDR2 FQGTGA. Drawing the rest from reference TRBV7-3 and TRBJ2-5, the complete variable domain is GAGVSQTPSNKVTEKGKYVELRCDPISGHTALYWYRQSLGQGPEFLIYFQGTGAADDSGLPNDRFFAVRPEGSVSTLKIQRTERGDSAVYLCASSPGLAFKETQYFGPGTRLLVL.

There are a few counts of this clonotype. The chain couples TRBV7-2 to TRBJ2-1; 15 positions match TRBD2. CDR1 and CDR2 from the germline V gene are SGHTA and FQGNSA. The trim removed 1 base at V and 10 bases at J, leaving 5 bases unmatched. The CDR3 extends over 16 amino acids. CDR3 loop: CASSLGGLAGGGEQFF. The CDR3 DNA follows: TGTGCCAGCAGCTTAGGGGGACTAGCGGGAGGTGGAGAGCAGTTCTTC.

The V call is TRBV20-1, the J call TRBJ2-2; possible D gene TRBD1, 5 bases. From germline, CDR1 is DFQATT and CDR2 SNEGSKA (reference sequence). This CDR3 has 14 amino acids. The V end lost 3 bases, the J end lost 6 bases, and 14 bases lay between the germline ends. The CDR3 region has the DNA TGCAGTGCTAGTTCACAGCAGGGTGCCGGGGAGCTGTTTTTT. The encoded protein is CSASSQQGAGELFF.

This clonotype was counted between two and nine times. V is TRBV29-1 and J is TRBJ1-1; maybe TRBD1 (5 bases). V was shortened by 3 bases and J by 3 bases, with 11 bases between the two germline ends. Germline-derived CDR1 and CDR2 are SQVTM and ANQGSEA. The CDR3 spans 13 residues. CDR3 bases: TGCAGCGTTGATAAGGGGAGGTACACTGAAGCTTTCTTT. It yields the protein CSVDKGRYTEAFF.

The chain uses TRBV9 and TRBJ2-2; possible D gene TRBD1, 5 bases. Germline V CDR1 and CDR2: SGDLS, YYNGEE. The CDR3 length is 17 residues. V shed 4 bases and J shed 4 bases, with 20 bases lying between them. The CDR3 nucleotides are TGTGCCAGCAGCCCACGTAGGATTGGACAATTCACCGGGGAGCTGTTTTTT. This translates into CASSPRRIGQFTGELFF.

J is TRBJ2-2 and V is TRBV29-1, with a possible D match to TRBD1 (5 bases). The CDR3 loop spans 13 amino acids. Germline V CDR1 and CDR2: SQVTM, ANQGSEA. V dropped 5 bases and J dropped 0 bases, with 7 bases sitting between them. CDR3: CSVWTTNTGELFF. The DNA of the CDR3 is TGCAGCGTTTGGACAACGAACACCGGGGAGCTGTTTTTT.

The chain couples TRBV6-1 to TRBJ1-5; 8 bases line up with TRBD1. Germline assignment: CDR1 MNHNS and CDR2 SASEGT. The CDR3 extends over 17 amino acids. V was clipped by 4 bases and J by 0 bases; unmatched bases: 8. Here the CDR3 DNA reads TGTGCCAGCAGTGCCGGGACAGGAGCGTATAGCAATCAGCCCCAGCATTTT. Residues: CASSAGTGAYSNQPQHF.

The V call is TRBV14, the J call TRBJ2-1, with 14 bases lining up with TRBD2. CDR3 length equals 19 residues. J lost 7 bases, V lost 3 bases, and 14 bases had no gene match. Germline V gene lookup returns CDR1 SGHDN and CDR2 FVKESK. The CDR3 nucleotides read TGTGCCAGCAGCCACGGGACTAGCGGGAGCAAAAGCCATTGGAATGAGCAGTTCTTC. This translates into CASSHGTSGSKSHWNEQFF.

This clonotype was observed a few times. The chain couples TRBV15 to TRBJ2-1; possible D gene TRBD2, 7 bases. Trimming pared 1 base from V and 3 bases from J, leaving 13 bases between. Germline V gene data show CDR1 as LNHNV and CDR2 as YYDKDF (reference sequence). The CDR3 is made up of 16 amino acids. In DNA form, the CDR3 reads TGTGCCACCAGCAGAGGGGGCGGGGGCCTCTACAATGAGCAGTTCTTC. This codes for CATSRGGGGLYNEQFF.

CDR3 nucleotide sequence: TGTGCCAGCAGCTTAGGGACTAATAACTACAATGAGCAGTTCTTC. Its protein is CASSLGTNNYNEQFF. The chain combines TRBV11-2 with TRBJ2-1; D may be TRBD2 (6 bases). Germline V gene data show CDR1 as SGHAT and CDR2 as FQNNGV. V shed 1 base and J shed 3 bases, with 10 bases lying between them. This CDR3 spans 15 amino acids.

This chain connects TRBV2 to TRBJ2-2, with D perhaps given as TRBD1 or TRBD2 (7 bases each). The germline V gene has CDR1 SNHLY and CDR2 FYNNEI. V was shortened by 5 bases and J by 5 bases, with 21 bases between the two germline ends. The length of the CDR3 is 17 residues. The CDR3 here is CASSIHRQGGVTGELFF. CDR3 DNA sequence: TGTGCCAGCAGTATACACCGACAGGGAGGGGTTACCGGGGAGCTGTTTTTT.

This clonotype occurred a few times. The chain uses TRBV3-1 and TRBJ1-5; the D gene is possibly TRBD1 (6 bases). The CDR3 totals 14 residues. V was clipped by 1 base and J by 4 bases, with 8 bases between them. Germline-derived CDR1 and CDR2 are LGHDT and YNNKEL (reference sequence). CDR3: CASSQVGQNQPQHF. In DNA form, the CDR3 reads TGTGCCAGCAGCCAAGTTGGACAGAATCAGCCCCAGCATTTT.

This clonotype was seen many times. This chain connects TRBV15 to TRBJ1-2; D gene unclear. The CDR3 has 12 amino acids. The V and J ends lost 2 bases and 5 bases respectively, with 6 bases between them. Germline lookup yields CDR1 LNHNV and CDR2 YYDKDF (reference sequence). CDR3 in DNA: TGTGCCACCAGCAGATCCGGTTATGGCTACACCTTC. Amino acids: CATSRSGYGYTF.

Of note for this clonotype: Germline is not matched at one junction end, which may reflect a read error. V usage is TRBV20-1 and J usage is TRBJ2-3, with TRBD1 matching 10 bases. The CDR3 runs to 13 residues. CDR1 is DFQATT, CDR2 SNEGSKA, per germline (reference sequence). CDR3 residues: CSAETGGTDTQYF. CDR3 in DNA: TGCAGTGCTGAGACAGGGGGCACGGATACGCAGTATTTT.

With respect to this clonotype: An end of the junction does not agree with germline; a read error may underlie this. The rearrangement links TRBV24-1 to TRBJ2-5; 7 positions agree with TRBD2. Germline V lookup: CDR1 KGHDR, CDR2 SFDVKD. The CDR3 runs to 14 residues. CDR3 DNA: TGTGCCATCAGTATCGGGGGGTCCCCAGAGACCCAGTACTTC. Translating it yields CAISIGGSPETQYF.

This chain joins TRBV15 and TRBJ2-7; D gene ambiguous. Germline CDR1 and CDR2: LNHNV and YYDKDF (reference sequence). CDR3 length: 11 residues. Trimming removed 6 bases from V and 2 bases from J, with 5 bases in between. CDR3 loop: CATRRTYEQYF. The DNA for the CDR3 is TGTGCCACCAGGCGGACCTACGAGCAGTACTTC.

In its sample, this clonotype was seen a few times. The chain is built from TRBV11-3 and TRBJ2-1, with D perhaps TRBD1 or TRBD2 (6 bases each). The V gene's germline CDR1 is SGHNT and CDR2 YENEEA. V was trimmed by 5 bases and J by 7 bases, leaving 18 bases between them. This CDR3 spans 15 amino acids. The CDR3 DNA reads TGTGCCAGCAGCGCCGTTGGGGGGCTTAGTAATGAGCAGTTCTTC. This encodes CASSAVGGLSNEQFF.

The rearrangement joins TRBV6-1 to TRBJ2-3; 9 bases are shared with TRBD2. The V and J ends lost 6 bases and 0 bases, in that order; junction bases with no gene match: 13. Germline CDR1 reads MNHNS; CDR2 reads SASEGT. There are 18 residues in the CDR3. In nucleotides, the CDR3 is TGTGCCAGCAGCTTTTTAGCGGGGGAGACCTCTAGCACAGATACGCAGTATTTT. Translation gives CASSFLAGETSSTDTQYF.

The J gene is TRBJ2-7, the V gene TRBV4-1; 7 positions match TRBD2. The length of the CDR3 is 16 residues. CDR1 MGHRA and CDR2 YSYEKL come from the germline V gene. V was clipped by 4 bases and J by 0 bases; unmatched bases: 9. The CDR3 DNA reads TGCGCCAGCAGCCTCGAGACTAGCCGACCCTCCTACGAGCAGTACGTC. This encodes CASSLETSRPSYEQYV.

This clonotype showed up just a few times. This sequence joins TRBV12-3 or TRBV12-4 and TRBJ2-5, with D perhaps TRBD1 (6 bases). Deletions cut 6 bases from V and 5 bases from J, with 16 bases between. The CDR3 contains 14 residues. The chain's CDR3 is CASSQVRGLETQYF. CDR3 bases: TGTGCCAGCAGCCAAGTAAGGGGGTTGGAGACCCAGTACTTC.

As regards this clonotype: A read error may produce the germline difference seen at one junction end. DNA for the CDR3: TGTGCCAGCAGTTTAGCGTTCAGGACGGCTTCGGCTTTC. This translates into CASSLAFRTASAF. The rearrangement joins TRBV12-3 or TRBV12-4 to TRBJ2-7; D is unclear. This CDR3 has 13 residues.

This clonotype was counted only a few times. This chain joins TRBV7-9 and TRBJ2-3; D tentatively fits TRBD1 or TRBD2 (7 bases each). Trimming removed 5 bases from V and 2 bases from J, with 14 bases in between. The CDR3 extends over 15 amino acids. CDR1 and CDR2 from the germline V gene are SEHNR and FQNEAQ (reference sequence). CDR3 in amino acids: CASSGEGAFTDTQYF. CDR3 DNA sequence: TGTGCCAGCAGCGGGGAGGGGGCCTTCACAGATACGCAGTATTTT.

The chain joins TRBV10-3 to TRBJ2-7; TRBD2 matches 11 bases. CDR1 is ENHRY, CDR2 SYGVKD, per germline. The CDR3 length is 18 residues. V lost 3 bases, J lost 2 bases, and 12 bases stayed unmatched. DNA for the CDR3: TGTGCCATCAGTGAAGGGGTTAGCGGGAGGGCCTCGACCTACGAGCAGTACTTC. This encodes CAISEGVSGRASTYEQYF.

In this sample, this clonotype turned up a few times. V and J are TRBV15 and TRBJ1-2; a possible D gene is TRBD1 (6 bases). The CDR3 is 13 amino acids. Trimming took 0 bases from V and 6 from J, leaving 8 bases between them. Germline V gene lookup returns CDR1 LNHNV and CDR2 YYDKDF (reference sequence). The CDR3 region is CATSRDPGDGYTF. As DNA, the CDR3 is TGTGCCACCAGCAGAGACCCAGGGGATGGCTACACCTTC.